These 15 T cell receptor beta chains were sequenced from one sample in a study of radiation and T cells in renal cell carcinoma. Libraries were prepared by immunoSEQ multiplex PCR; TCRdb keeps only in-frame clonotypes and omits some of them. The data contain roughly 60,000 clones, roughly four fifths of them singletons. Time point indicated: blood 2 weeks post-SBRT. Sample treatment: 15 Gy SBRT to primary tumor, nephrectomy 4 weeks later. The specimen comprised blood, sampled from a patient whose treatment included radiotherapy and nephrectomy. All receptors derive from a man in his 60s with renal cell carcinoma.

The chain is built from TRBV14 and TRBJ2-5; possibly TRBD1 or TRBD2 for D (5 bases each). The better agreement between TRBJ2-7 and the DNA end casts doubt on the J call. The CDR3 loop spans 14 amino acids. Germline assignment: CDR1 SGHDN and CDR2 FVKESK. CDR3 DNA sequence: TGTGCCAGCAGCCAAGTTGGGGGTTGGGACGAGCAGTACTTC. It translates to CASSQVGGWDEQYF.

The chain employs TRBV9 and TRBJ2-3; 11 bases match TRBD2. Germline-derived CDR1 and CDR2 are SGDLS and YYNGEE. J was trimmed by 0 bases and V by 2 bases; bases with no gene match: 11. The CDR3 extends over 19 amino acids. In DNA, the CDR3 is TGTGCCAGCAGCGTCCATCCTCCGGGACTAGCGGACAGCACAGATACGCAGTATTTT. This sequence encodes CASSVHPPGLADSTDTQYF.

This rearrangement joins TRBV10-2 to TRBJ2-2; a possible D gene is TRBD2 (5 bases). V lost 8 bases and J 3 bases, leaving 16 bases between the germline ends. This CDR3 has 15 amino acids. Germline CDR1 is WSHSY and CDR2 is SAAADI. CDR3: CASSTGFEHTGELFF. As DNA, the CDR3 is TGCGCCAGCTCGACGGGATTTGAACACACCGGGGAGCTGTTTTTT.

The rearrangement joins TRBV7-9 to TRBJ2-1, with TRBD1 as a possible D gene (6 bases). The length of the CDR3 is 14 residues. Trimming stripped 4 bases from V and 4 bases from J, with 11 bases between. In germline, CDR1 is SEHNR, CDR2 FQNEAQ (reference sequence). CDR3 loop: CASSSRDIYNEQFF. CDR3 nucleotides: TGTGCCAGCAGCTCCCGGGACATTTACAATGAGCAGTTCTTC.

This chain links TRBV6-6 with TRBJ1-5, with D possibly matching TRBD1 (5 bases). The CDR3 has 15 residues. Trimming left V 7 bases short and J 4 bases short, with 17 bases between. Looked up from germline, CDR1 is MNHNY and CDR2 is SVGAGI (reference sequence). CDR3 coding DNA: TGTGCCAGCATCAACGGGGCGGAGAGGAATCAGCCCCAGCATTTT. Protein: CASINGAERNQPQHF.

The gene calls are TRBV5-1 and TRBJ1-1; TRBD1 matches 8 bases. Germline CDR1 is SGHRS and CDR2 is YFSETQ. This CDR3 is 15 amino acids long. V gave up 3 bases and J gave up 4 bases; unmatched junction bases: 8. CDR3 sequence: CASSSGQGRVTEAFF. DNA of the CDR3: TGCGCCAGCAGCTCTGGACAGGGAAGGGTCACTGAAGCTTTCTTT.

The chain employs TRBV6-4 and TRBJ2-1, with D tentatively TRBD2 (5 bases). Germline CDR1 reads MRHNA; CDR2 reads SNTAGT. CDR3 length: 16 amino acids. V lost 6 bases to trimming and J lost 4 bases, with 19 bases between them. The CDR3 DNA is TGTGCCAGCAGCCCCCAGAGCGGATTCCCGTACAATGAGCAGTTCTTC. Protein: CASSPQSGFPYNEQFF.

The gene calls are TRBV4-3 and TRBJ1-3, with D possibly being TRBD1 (5 bases). Germline CDR1 reads LGHNA; CDR2 reads YSLEER. The CDR3 length is 16 residues. Between the trimmed V and J ends, which lost 0 bases and 0 bases, there was a span of 9 bases. The CDR3 DNA reads TGCGCCAGCAGCCAAGATAGAGGGGCCTCTGGAAACACCATATATTTT. Protein: CASSQDRGASGNTIYF.

This clone was seen ten or more times. The chain uses TRBV2 and TRBJ2-5; tentatively, D is TRBD1 or TRBD2 (5 bases each). The CDR3 has 14 residues. Germline V CDR1 and CDR2: SNHLY, FYNNEI. With 0 bases removed from V and 7 bases from J, the gap between germline ends came to 12 bases. This CDR3 reads CASSEATRGVTQYF. As DNA, the CDR3 is TGTGCCAGCAGTGAAGCGACAAGGGGAGTGACCCAGTACTTC.

This chain links TRBV30 with TRBJ2-1; D is uncertain. The CDR3 is made up of 13 amino acids. Germline CDR1 reads GTSNPN; CDR2 reads SVGIG (reference sequence). The ends were cut back, 2 bases at V and 4 bases at J, with 9 bases in the middle. The CDR3 bases are TGTGCCTGGAGTAGGGAAGGGTACAATGAGCAGTTCTTC. Translating gives CAWSREGYNEQFF.

The DNA for the CDR3 is TGTGCCAGCAGTCCGACAGGGACCTACGAGCAGTACTTC. Translating gives CASSPTGTYEQYF. The chain uses TRBV6-5 and TRBJ2-7; 7 positions match TRBD1. The CDR3 runs 13 residues. J was trimmed by 2 bases and V by 5 bases; bases with no gene match: 3. CDR1 and CDR2 from the germline V gene are MNHEY and SVGAGI.

This chain joins TRBV7-9 and TRBJ2-7; D not certain. V lost 4 bases and J 5 bases, leaving 15 bases between the germline ends. Germline V gene data show CDR1 as SEHNR and CDR2 as FQNEAQ (reference sequence). This CDR3 is built from 14 residues. DNA for the CDR3: TGTGCCAGCAGCTCCCTAGTCCTAATGGACGAGCAGTACGTC. Protein: CASSSLVLMDEQYV.

This clone was seen a few times. This rearrangement joins TRBV2 to TRBJ1-2; no firm D call. Trimming cost V 8 bases and J 1 base, with 8 bases left between them. This CDR3 has 12 amino acids. Germline V gene data show CDR1 as SNHLY and CDR2 as FYNNEI. CDR3 bases: TGTGCCAGCTGGGCGGTTAACTATGGCTACACCTTC. Protein product: CASWAVNYGYTF. Supplemented by reference TRBV2 and TRBJ1-2, the full variable domain reads EPEVTQTPSHQVTQMGQEVILRCVPISNHLYFYWYRQILGQKVEFLVSFYNNEISEKSEIFDDQFSVERPDGSNFTLKIRSTKLEDSAMYFCASWAVNYGYTFGSGTRLTVV.

The gene calls are TRBV2 and TRBJ2-7; 7 bases align to TRBD2. The CDR3 is 12 residues long. Germline CDR1 SNHLY, CDR2 FYNNEI. V lost 7 bases and J lost 0; bases outside the gene matches: 0. Here the CDR3 reads CASKRDSYEQYV. The CDR3 DNA is TGTGCCAGCAAGCGGGACTCCTACGAGCAGTACGTC.

This chain uses TRBV28 with TRBJ2-7; no clear D gene. Trimming shortened V by 3 bases and J by 2 bases, and 11 bases separated the two germline ends. From germline, CDR1 is MDHEN and CDR2 SYDVKM. This CDR3 has 14 residues. The CDR3 protein is CASSLLLTPYEQYF. CDR3 DNA: TGTGCCAGCAGTTTGCTTCTCACACCCTACGAGCAGTACTTC.